These T cell receptor beta chains were read from a single sample in a study of neurological immune-mediated disorders. MiXCR, applied by TCRdb to the 5' RACE reads, yields one record per CDR3 protein. This table holds just under 60,000 distinct CDR3 sequences, approximately 3.5% found once. Material for sequencing was PBMCs. The receptors come from a young woman with multiple sclerosis. CDR3s include the opening cysteine and the closing phenylalanine or tryptophan. A D gene is named only where the DNA matches it firmly. Clone size is shown for a subset of rows, as once, few, many or a class of expanded clone.

V: TRBV5-8
size: many
length: 14
J: TRBJ2-1
D: TRBD1
CDR3: CASSEGQAYNEQFF
DNA: TGTGCCAGCAGCGAGGGACAGGCCTACAATGAGCAGTTCTTC

V: TRBV24-1
size: many
length: 16
J: TRBJ2-2
D: TRBD1
CDR3: CATSQPGQGITGELFF
DNA: TGTGCCACCAGTCAACCGGGACAGGGAATCACCGGGGAGCTGTTTTTT

V: TRBV29-1
size: many
length: 13
J: TRBJ2-2
D: -
CDR3: CSVLGANTGELFF
DNA: TGCAGCGTTCTAGGGGCGAACACCGGGGAGCTGTTTTTT

V: TRBV7-9
size: many
length: 16
J: TRBJ2-3
D: TRBD1
CDR3: CASSLVDDRGQDTQYF
DNA: TGTGCCAGCAGCTTAGTTGACGACAGGGGGCAAGATACGCAGTATTTT

V: TRBV6-1
size: many
length: 15
J: TRBJ2-7
D: TRBD1
CDR3: CASSEAGDRDYEQYF
DNA: TGTGCCAGCAGTGAAGCAGGAGACAGGGACTACGAGCAGTACTTC

V: TRBV2
size: many
length: 14
J: TRBJ1-4
D: -
CDR3: CASGTGRGGEKLFF
DNA: TGTGCCTCCGGAACGGGGAGGGGTGGCGAAAAACTGTTTTTT

V: TRBV5-1
size: few
length: 15
J: TRBJ2-7
D: -
CDR3: CASSLQVGGGHEQYF
DNA: TGCGCCAGCAGCTTGCAGGTGGGAGGGGGCCACGAGCAGTACTTC

V: TRBV5-6
size: many
length: 14
J: TRBJ2-5
D: -
CDR3: CASSIRAIQETQYF
DNA: TGTGCCAGCAGCATCAGAGCTATCCAAGAGACCCAGTACTTC

V: TRBV15
size: -
length: 12
J: TRBJ1-5
D: TRBD1
CDR3: CATKGAGQPQNF
DNA: TGTGCCACCAAGGGGGCGGGTCAGCCCCAGAATTTT

V: TRBV20-1
size: many
length: 15
J: TRBJ2-1
D: TRBD2
CDR3: CSARTSGRTDNEQFF
DNA: TGCAGTGCAAGGACTAGCGGGAGAACAGACAATGAGCAGTTCTTC

V: TRBV7-9
size: many
length: 16
J: TRBJ2-7
D: TRBD1
CDR3: CASSERARDRGNEQYF
DNA: TGTGCCAGCAGCGAAAGGGCGAGGGACAGGGGCAACGAGCAGTACTTC

V: TRBV3-1
size: many
length: 15
J: TRBJ2-3
D: -
CDR3: CASSQDPPWTDTQYF
DNA: TGTGCCAGCAGCCAAGACCCTCCGTGGACAGATACGCAGTATTTT

V: TRBV20-1
size: many
length: 16
J: TRBJ1-3
D: -
CDR3: CSADPRTSGSGNTIYF
DNA: TGCAGTGCCGACCCCCGGACATCAGGCTCTGGAAACACCATATATTTT

V: TRBV20-1
size: many
length: 14
J: TRBJ2-5
D: -
CDR3: CSARDGTAQETQYF
DNA: TGCAGTGCTAGAGATGGGACGGCCCAAGAGACCCAGTACTTC

V: TRBV7-9
size: many
length: 16
J: TRBJ2-5
D: TRBD2
CDR3: CASSLVRAGGPETQYF
DNA: TGTGCCAGCAGCTTAGTAAGAGCGGGAGGGCCAGAGACCCAGTACTTC

V: TRBV20-1
size: many
length: 11
J: TRBJ1-1
D: -
CDR3: CSAQGKTEAFF
DNA: TGCAGTGCCCAGGGGAAGACTGAAGCTTTCTTT

V: TRBV7-2
size: medium-sized
length: 11
J: TRBJ2-1
D: -
CDR3: CASTPHNEQFF
DNA: TGTGCCAGCACCCCTCACAATGAGCAGTTCTTC

V: TRBV20-1
size: many
length: 14
J: TRBJ2-7
D: -
CDR3: CSAIWTIVPYEQYF
DNA: TGCAGTGCTATATGGACAATCGTTCCGTACGAGCAGTACTTC

V: TRBV20-1
size: many
length: 14
J: TRBJ2-7
D: TRBD2
CDR3: CSGRDILAASEQYF
DNA: TGCAGTGGGAGAGATATCCTAGCGGCAAGCGAGCAGTACTTC

V: TRBV4-1
size: many
length: 14
J: TRBJ2-3
D: -
CDR3: CASSPGVWGDTQYF
DNA: TGCGCCAGCAGCCCTGGGGTCTGGGGAGATACGCAGTATTTT

V: TRBV20-1
size: -
length: 15
J: TRBJ2-1
D: TRBD2
CDR3: CSASLAGGPPGEQFF
DNA: TGCAGTGCATCCCTAGCGGGGGGGCCTCCTGGGGAGCAGTTCTTC

V: TRBV19
size: many
length: 14
J: TRBJ1-1
D: -
CDR3: CASSSRPVNTEAFF
DNA: TGTGCCAGTAGTAGTCGACCGGTGAACACTGAAGCTTTCTTT

V: TRBV12-3/TRBV12-4
size: many
length: 14
J: TRBJ1-3
D: -
CDR3: CASILSGSGNTIYF
DNA: TGTGCCAGCATTCTTTCGGGCTCTGGAAACACCATATATTTT

V: TRBV7-2
size: many
length: 20
J: TRBJ2-1
D: -
CDR3: CASSLGGTGVSGRIYNEQFF
DNA: TGTGCCAGCAGCTTAGGAGGGACAGGGGTTAGCGGGAGGATCTACAATGAGCAGTTCTTC

V: TRBV15
size: many
length: 13
J: TRBJ2-7
D: -
CDR3: CATSVRALYEQYF
DNA: TGTGCCACCAGCGTACGGGCCCTCTACGAGCAGTACTTC

V: TRBV2
size: many
length: 18
J: TRBJ2-6
D: TRBD2
CDR3: CASSGLAGGSSGANVLTF
DNA: TGTGCCAGCAGTGGGCTAGCGGGGGGCAGCTCTGGGGCCAACGTCCTGACTTTC

V: TRBV12-3/TRBV12-4
size: many
length: 15
J: TRBJ2-3
D: -
CDR3: CASRSGTQIKDTQYF
DNA: TGTGCCAGCAGATCCGGGACCCAAATAAAAGATACGCAGTATTTT

V: TRBV2
size: many
length: 13
J: TRBJ1-5
D: -
CDR3: CASSESGRQPQNF
DNA: TGTGCCAGCAGTGAGAGTGGGCGGCAGCCCCAGAATTTT

V: TRBV5-1
size: many
length: 13
J: TRBJ2-2
D: -
CDR3: CASSLAFGGELFF
DNA: TGCGCCAGCAGCTTGGCCTTTGGCGGGGAGCTGTTTTTT

V: TRBV20-1
size: many
length: 13
J: TRBJ1-5
D: -
CDR3: CSARDPSDQPQHF
DNA: TGCAGTGCTAGAGACCCCAGCGATCAGCCCCAGCATTTT

V: TRBV20-1
size: many
length: 14
J: TRBJ2-2
D: TRBD1
CDR3: CSAGRQGSAGELFF
DNA: TGCAGTGCGGGGCGACAGGGTTCGGCCGGGGAGCTGTTTTTT

V: TRBV5-1
size: many
length: 15
J: TRBJ1-1
D: -
CDR3: CASSLGGDPNTEAFF
DNA: TGCGCCAGCAGCTTGGGCGGGGATCCGAACACTGAAGCTTTCTTT

V: TRBV6-5
size: many
length: 14
J: TRBJ2-2
D: TRBD1
CDR3: CASSQGALPGELFF
DNA: TGTGCCAGCAGTCAGGGGGCCCTACCCGGGGAGCTGTTTTTT

V: TRBV27
size: few
length: 15
J: TRBJ1-5
D: -
CDR3: CASSLSRAFNQPQNF
DNA: TGTGCCAGCAGTTTGTCTCGAGCCTTCAATCAGCCCCAGAATTTT

V: TRBV6-5
size: many
length: 11
J: TRBJ2-5
D: -
CDR3: CASRIKETQYF
DNA: TGTGCCAGCAGGATAAAAGAGACCCAGTACTTC

V: TRBV20-1
size: many
length: 14
J: TRBJ2-7
D: TRBD1
CDR3: CSASRPGTGPHEYF
DNA: TGCAGTGCTAGCCGACCCGGGACAGGGCCCCATGAGTACTTC

V: TRBV21-1
size: many
length: 14
J: TRBJ1-2
D: -
CDR3: CASSKGGDDYGYTF
DNA: TGTGCCAGCAGCAAAGGGGGGGACGACTATGGCTACACCTTC

V: TRBV20-1
size: few
length: 12
J: TRBJ2-7
D: -
CDR3: CSASPAFYEQYF
DNA: TGCAGTGCTAGCCCCGCCTTTTACGAGCAGTACTTC

V: TRBV7-8
size: many
length: 20
J: TRBJ1-6
D: TRBD1
CDR3: CASSTPRTGENKGYNSPLHF
DNA: TGTGCCAGCAGCACACCCCGGACAGGGGAGAATAAAGGGTATAATTCACCCCTCCACTTT

V: TRBV12-3/TRBV12-4
size: many
length: 14
J: TRBJ2-1
D: TRBD1
CDR3: CASSRTGMDNEQFF
DNA: TGTGCCAGCAGCCGGACAGGGATGGACAATGAGCAGTTCTTC

V: TRBV5-1
size: many
length: 14
J: TRBJ2-5
D: TRBD1
CDR3: CASSWDRGRETQYF
DNA: TGCGCCAGCAGCTGGGACAGGGGGCGAGAGACCCAGTACTTC

V: TRBV5-1
size: many
length: 14
J: TRBJ1-1
D: TRBD1
CDR3: CASSPRTGDTEAFF
DNA: TGCGCCAGCAGCCCCCGGACAGGGGACACTGAAGCTTTCTTT